The rows below give T cell receptor beta chains drawn from one sample of a study of blood T cells in healthy people across ages. TCRdb re-analysed the 5' RACE reads in MiXCR, keeping a single row per CDR3 protein. The data contain about 1.4 million distinct CDR3 sequences, approximately 59% of them singletons. The material sequenced was blood. These receptors were obtained from a man aged 18-30 years in good health. The CDR3 runs from the conserved cysteine through the conserved F or W. Clone size is given for some rows only: seen once, a few or many times, or a class if the clone is expanded.

v_gene,len,j_gene,abundance,CDR3aa
TRBV9,14,TRBJ1-3,NA,CASSVARSRNTIYF
TRBV10-3,14,TRBJ2-3,NA,CAISGEQGSDTQYF
TRBV4-2,16,TRBJ1-4,NA,CASSPAAGQGDEKLFF
TRBV3-1,14,TRBJ2-5,NA,CASSQVLASETQYF
TRBV12-3/TRBV12-4,14,TRBJ1-1,NA,CASSYGTVNTEAFF
TRBV4-1,20,TRBJ2-5,NA,CASSPQALWTSGSRGETQYF
TRBV4-1,14,TRBJ1-2,few,CASSQDRGARGYTF
TRBV10-2,13,TRBJ1-6,NA,CASSGAENSPLHF
TRBV28,12,TRBJ1-1,few,CASTEANTEAFF
TRBV6-1,14,TRBJ1-2,NA,CASSEADGRDGYTF
TRBV4-2,16,TRBJ2-4,few,CASSRSTGNLQNIQYF
TRBV9,15,NA,NA,CASSVDRAQTYEQYF
TRBV27,16,TRBJ2-5,NA,CASSLLGPKPQETQYF
TRBV5-1,18,TRBJ2-2,once,CASSLAVAGGSNTGELFF
TRBV27,15,TRBJ2-7,few,CASSWKGPRNYEQYF
TRBV20-1,12,TRBJ2-5,NA,CSAIQGQETQYF
TRBV3-1,13,TRBJ1-1,NA,CASSARINTEAFF